This TCR beta chain was sequenced for a study of shared clonotypes between healthy human individuals. Here immunoSEQ multiplex PCR was the method, and the copy in TCRdb shows in-frame clones only, minus some. Of about 1,500,000 clones detected, roughly 97% appear once; the ten largest clones hold approximately 1.1%. CDR1 and CDR2 from the germline V gene are SGHRS and YFSETQ. V shed 3 bases and J shed 0 bases, with 15 bases lying between them. This CDR3 is built from 16 residues. Study-wide results and limits: Naive CD4 clonotypes were shared across a few donors at roughly 5.3%.

With regard to this clone: Its antigen is not identified.

The gene calls are TRBV5-1 and TRBJ1-1, with D possibly TRBD1 on 5 matching bases. Material for sequencing was naive CD4+ T cells sorted from blood. Noted subset: CD45RA+ positively selected. The TCR comes from a man younger than 40 in good health. CDR3 nucleotide sequence: TGCGCCAGCAGCTCAAGTGCCAGGGAGATGAACACTGAAGCTTTCTTT. Translating gives CASSSSAREMNTEAFF.